Included here is one T cell receptor (beta chain) sequence, with context. The data were produced by immunoSEQ multiplex PCR, yet TCRdb's version contains in-frame clones alone and is incomplete. In the table there are roughly 430,000 clones, approximately 91% of which are singletons. The CDR3 totals 15 residues. V was cut by 5 bases and J by 8 bases, with 21 bases left in between. CDR1 is SEHNR, CDR2 FQNEAQ, per germline (reference sequence). The study assigned cohorts using participant-reported clinical history. The data were obtained in a study of blood T cell repertoires in COVID-19. At the level of the study: Acute-phase and convalescent COVID-19 samples originated in the United States, Italy and Spain. PBMCs, B-cell-depleted T cells, or T cells were the source of the cDNA or gDNA that made up the material.

Material: PBMCs or T cells enriched from blood (not recorded which). The J gene is TRBJ1-2, the V gene TRBV7-9; no definite D call. This sequence originates from a woman between 40 and 55 years old with acute COVID-19. This chain's CDR3 is CASSQRTGEGRGYTF. CDR3 in DNA: TGTGCCAGCAGCCAGAGGACGGGTGAGGGTCGGGGCTACACCTTC. Looking up the rest from reference TRBV7-9 and TRBJ1-2 gives the full variable domain: DTGVSQNPRHKITKRGQNVTFRCDPISEHNRLYWYRQTLGQGPEFLTYFQNEAQLEKSRLLSDRFSAERPKGSFSTLEIQRTEQGDSAMYLCASSQRTGEGRGYTFGSGTRLTVV.